This T cell receptor beta chain originates from a study of blood T cell repertoires in COVID-19. Study overall: Donors in the United States, Italy and Spain gave samples during acute or convalescent COVID-19. T cells, B-cell-depleted T cells, or PBMCs provided the cDNA or gDNA that served as material.

Patients of the Seattle cohort, enrolled during active infection, were followed longitudinally. The V segment lost 6 bases and the J segment 7 bases; nucleotides outside the gene matches: 5. The CDR3 covers 14 residues. Germline CDR1 reads KGHSH; CDR2 reads LQKENI. Per the authors' pipeline: The authors estimated nucleated cell counts from reference gene primer amplification. Assay used: immunoSEQ multiplex PCR; TCRdb lists only in-frame clones, some missing. The D gene and trimming were derived from the DNA, and the V and J assignments and clone size from that table. The sample holds 100,000 to 150,000 clones; around nine tenths are singletons and the top ten take 11%.

This TCR came from a woman in her sixties or seventies with COVID-19, enrolled during active disease. The rearrangement joins TRBV18 to TRBJ1-6; 8 bases fit TRBD1. Sequencing input: peripheral blood. The CDR3 is CASSLGQGNSPLHF. The CDR3 DNA reads TGTGCCAGCTCCCTAGGACAGGGAAATTCACCCCTCCACTTT.